This entry features one T cell receptor (beta chain) sequence. Its antigen is not known. The data are from a study of CD8+ T cells in alopecia areata. The overall study: Percent of scalp involved defined treated patients' severity scores.

The ends were cut back, 2 bases at V and 2 bases at J, with 7 bases in the middle. The V gene's germline CDR1 is MDHEN and CDR2 SYDVKM. The CDR3 contains 14 residues. Sample treatment: oral pan-JAK inhibitor, 5-10 mg twice daily. Researchers picked out CD4+ and CD8+ T cells from PBMCs by sorting. Overall study results and limits: Scalp clonality decreased significantly with tofacitinib, and so did expanded CD8+ clones among the top 100. The study found TCR sharing across patients less clear than in mice, possibly for HLA reasons.

Investigators isolated RNA and reverse transcribed it into cDNA to act as the sequencing template. Here immunoSEQ multiplex PCR was the method, and the copy in TCRdb shows in-frame clones only, minus some. Of roughly 230,000 clones in the sample, over 40% were seen once. The source is a human donor with alopecia areata. Material: CD4+ T cells sorted from blood, obtained around week 36, from a patient treated with tofacitinib. This chain uses TRBV28 with TRBJ2-4, with a possible D match to TRBD1 (5 bases). CDR3 nucleotides: TGTGCCAGCAGTTTAAGGGGAACCAAAAACATTCAGTACTTC. It is translated as CASSLRGTKNIQYF.